Each of the 11 T cell receptor beta chains below was sequenced from the same sample in a study of cytomegalovirus exposure and HLA in healthy donors. PCR involved 60 Vbeta and 13 Jbeta primers. Profiled with immunoSEQ multiplex PCR; TCRdb holds only in-frame clones, not every one. The sample table sets out roughly 120,000 clones. Sequencing used PBMCs. The source is a man aged 35 to 55 in good health and CMV-seropositive.

V is TRBV4-1 and J is TRBJ1-2, with TRBD1 matching 10 bases. Germline-derived CDR1 and CDR2 are MGHRA and YSYEKL. The CDR3 consists of 15 residues. Unmatched junction bases numbered 7, after V lost 1 base and J lost 8 bases. The CDR3 protein is CASSQGAGTGDGYTF. CDR3 bases: TGCGCCAGCAGCCAAGGGGCCGGGACAGGGGACGGCTACACCTTC.

CDR3 bases: TGTGCCAGCACCCAAGGAGGGGGGGCCCCCTACAATGAGCAGTTCTTC. This translates into CASTQGGGAPYNEQFF. The V gene is TRBV9, the J gene TRBJ2-1; possible D gene TRBD2, 7 bases. Germline V gene sequence: CDR1 SGDLS, CDR2 YYNGEE. V lost 6 bases to trimming and J lost 2 bases, with 18 bases between them. The length of the CDR3 is 16 residues.

The chain couples TRBV28 to TRBJ2-7; 9 bases align to TRBD2. Germline CDR1 is MDHEN and CDR2 is SYDVKM. Trimming took 4 bases from V and 2 from J; bases not matched to a gene: 15. This CDR3 has 18 residues. The CDR3 DNA reads TGTGCCAGCAGTTCTGCGTTAGCGGGAGTCTCCCTAACCTACGAGCAGTACTTC. Its translation is CASSSALAGVSLTYEQYF.

The genes are TRBV5-6 and TRBJ1-6, with no clear D. Trimming took 5 bases from V and 5 from J, leaving 8 bases between them. The CDR3 consists of 13 residues. Germline CDR1 is SGHDT and CDR2 is YYEEEE. The CDR3 sequence: CASSYRDNSPLHF. The CDR3 nucleotides read TGTGCCAGCAGTTACAGAGATAATTCACCCCTCCACTTT.

The rearrangement links TRBV27 to TRBJ1-4; D call uncertain. V gave up 1 base and J gave up 3 bases, with 6 bases separating them. The CDR3 sequence is 14 residues long. Germline CDR1 and CDR2: MNHEY and SMNVEV (reference sequence). Here the CDR3 reads CASSLFRANEKLFF. The CDR3 bases are TGTGCCAGCAGTTTATTTCGTGCTAATGAAAAACTGTTTTTT.

The gene calls are TRBV10-2 and TRBJ2-7; maybe TRBD2 (5 bases). Per the germline V gene, CDR1 is WSHSY and CDR2 is SAAADI. Trimming took 5 bases from V and 4 from J, leaving 9 bases between them. The CDR3 length is 12 residues. The DNA for the CDR3 is TGCGCCAGCAGTAACTCGGGATACGAGCAGTACTTC. Its translation is CASSNSGYEQYF.

The genes are TRBV6-1 and TRBJ2-3; D perhaps matches TRBD2 (6 bases). The CDR3 consists of 15 residues. Per the germline V gene, CDR1 is MNHNS and CDR2 is SASEGT. Between the trimmed V and J ends, which lost 8 bases and 1 base, there was a span of 16 bases. The CDR3 reads CASGSRASGTDTQYF. CDR3 coding DNA: TGTGCCAGCGGAAGCAGGGCTAGCGGCACAGATACGCAGTATTTT.

The rearrangement uses TRBV28 and TRBJ2-7; possibly TRBD1 for D (5 bases). V shed 7 bases and J shed 4 bases, with 17 bases lying between them. This CDR3 spans 14 amino acids. The V gene's germline CDR1 is MDHEN and CDR2 SYDVKM. CDR3 coding DNA: TGTGCCAGCATTGGACACCTGGGGATTTACGAGCAGTACTTC. Protein product: CASIGHLGIYEQYF.

The chain recombines TRBV5-1 with TRBJ1-5; TRBD1 is a possible D gene (5 bases). V dropped 0 bases and J dropped 6 bases, with 7 bases sitting between them. The CDR3 has 13 amino acids. CDR1 and CDR2 (germline): SGHRS, YFSETQ. The DNA of the CDR3 is TGCGCCAGCAGCTTGGGGGGGGGTCAGCCCCAGCATTTT. It yields the protein CASSLGGGQPQHF.

The rearrangement joins TRBV28 to TRBJ2-1, with TRBD2 identical over 13 bases. CDR1 MDHEN and CDR2 SYDVKM come from the germline V gene. This CDR3 has 18 amino acids. V gave up 2 bases and J gave up 3 bases; unmatched junction bases: 7. The CDR3 is CASSLSGLAGVVYNEQFF. As DNA, the CDR3 is TGTGCCAGCAGTTTAAGTGGACTAGCGGGAGTCGTCTACAATGAGCAGTTCTTC.

This chain links TRBV2 with TRBJ2-3; TRBD2 matches at 10 bases. Trimming removed 6 bases from V and 4 bases from J; junction bases left unmatched: 4. Germline V lookup: CDR1 SNHLY, CDR2 FYNNEI. CDR3 length: 14 amino acids. CDR3 coding DNA: TGTGCCAGCAGGATGGGACTAGCGTCAGATACGCAGTATTTT. This translates into CASRMGLASDTQYF.